This TCR beta chain was profiled in a study of blood T cell repertoires in COVID-19. On the study more broadly: COVID-19 samples collected from the United States, Italy and Spain covered acute and convalescent phases.

Those enrolled, adults aged roughly 18 to 90 years, came from about 24 US areas. Participant-reported clinical history was the basis for cohort assignment. This CDR3 is 16 amino acids long. The protocol was immunoSEQ multiplex PCR, while the TCRdb copy is restricted to in-frame clones and leaves out a portion. The data contain around 220,000 clones, over 75% of them singletons. Material for sequencing was PBMCs or T cells enriched from blood (not recorded which). The chain joins TRBV21-1 to TRBJ2-7; the D call TRBD2 from the table was never checked on the DNA. TRBV21-1 is tagged as a pseudogene. The sequence came from a woman in her forties with acute COVID-19. CDR3 residues: CASMGDCRRLSYEQYF. Here the CDR3 DNA reads TGTGCCAGCATGGGAGATTGCAGGCGCCTCTCCTACGAGCAGTACTTC.